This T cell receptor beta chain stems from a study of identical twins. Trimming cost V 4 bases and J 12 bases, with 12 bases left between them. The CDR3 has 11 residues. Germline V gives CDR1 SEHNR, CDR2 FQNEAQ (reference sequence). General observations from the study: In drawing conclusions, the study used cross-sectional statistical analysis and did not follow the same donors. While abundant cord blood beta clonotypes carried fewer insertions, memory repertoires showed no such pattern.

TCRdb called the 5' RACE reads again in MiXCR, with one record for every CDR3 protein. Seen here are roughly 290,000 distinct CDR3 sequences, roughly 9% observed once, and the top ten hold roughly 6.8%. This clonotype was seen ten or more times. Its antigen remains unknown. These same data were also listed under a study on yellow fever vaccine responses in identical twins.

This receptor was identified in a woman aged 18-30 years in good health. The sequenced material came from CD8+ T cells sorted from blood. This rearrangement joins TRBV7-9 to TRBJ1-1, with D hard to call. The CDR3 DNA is TGTGCCAGCAGCTGGATGGACTTAACTTTCTTT. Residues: CASSWMDLTFF.